Following are 21 T cell receptor beta chains from one sample sequenced in a study of cytomegalovirus exposure and HLA in healthy donors. Primers for the PCR totalled 60 Vbeta and 13 Jbeta. The method was immunoSEQ multiplex PCR; TCRdb's version includes in-frame clones alone and lacks a portion of them. In all, the sample yields more than 100,000 clones. Sequencing used PBMCs. The source is a man between 18 and 29 years old in good health and CMV-seronegative.

The chain recombines TRBV15 with TRBJ1-6; D call uncertain. The V gene lost 0 bases and the J gene lost 10 bases, with 7 bases spanning the gap. The CDR3 is 13 amino acids. Germline V gives CDR1 LNHNV, CDR2 YYDKDF (reference sequence). CDR3 in amino acids: CATSRDPSSPLHF. CDR3 sequence (DNA): TGTGCCACCAGCAGAGACCCAAGCTCACCCCTCCACTTT.

The chain uses TRBV7-6 and TRBJ1-1; D ambiguous. Trimming took off 5 bases at V and 1 base at J, with 8 bases between the two ends. This CDR3 contains 13 residues. Germline assignment: CDR1 SGHVS and CDR2 FNYEAQ. CDR3 loop: CASSRDTNTEAFF. The CDR3 nucleotides read TGTGCCAGCAGCAGAGACACGAACACTGAAGCTTTCTTT.

J is TRBJ2-3 and V is TRBV5-1, with a possible D match to TRBD2 (6 bases). The CDR3 runs to 17 residues. Germline V gene sequence: CDR1 SGHRS, CDR2 YFSETQ. V shed 3 bases and J shed 3 bases, with 20 bases lying between them. The CDR3 sequence: CASSWGGGLSSTDTQYF. CDR3 sequence (DNA): TGCGCCAGCAGCTGGGGTGGGGGACTCTCGTCGACAGATACGCAGTATTTT.

The CDR3 sequence is CASSPSGSGRGGELFF. Here the CDR3 DNA reads TGCGCCAGCAGCCCCTCGGGGAGCGGGAGAGGCGGGGAGCTGTTTTTT. The rearrangement joins TRBV4-1 to TRBJ2-2; TRBD2 matches 8 bases. V gave up 4 bases and J gave up 7 bases; unmatched junction bases: 11. Germline lookup yields CDR1 MGHRA and CDR2 YSYEKL. CDR3 size: 16 residues.

The V and J genes are TRBV10-3 and TRBJ2-3, with 8 bases aligning to TRBD2. With V trimmed by 8 bases and J by 0 bases, 13 bases remained unmatched. The germline V gene has CDR1 ENHRY and CDR2 SYGVKD. The CDR3 has 17 residues. Here the CDR3 DNA reads TGTGCCATCTCCCGGACTAGCACCGTCCTTAGCACAGATACGCAGTATTTT. Encoded protein: CAISRTSTVLSTDTQYF.

The genes are TRBV4-1 and TRBJ1-2; 7 bases are shared with TRBD1. V shed 2 bases and J 6 bases; nucleotides not matched to a gene: 9. This CDR3 is built from 15 residues. CDR1 MGHRA and CDR2 YSYEKL come from the germline V gene. CDR3 sequence (DNA): TGCGCCAGCAGCCAACCGACAGGGAATAAAGATGGCTACACCTTC. This codes for CASSQPTGNKDGYTF.

The rearrangement joins TRBV27 to TRBJ2-7, with 10 bases identical to TRBD2. The length of the CDR3 is 18 residues. CDR1 is MNHEY and CDR2 is SMNVEV in the germline V gene (reference sequence). Trimming took 6 bases from V and 0 from J; bases not matched to a gene: 14. This CDR3 is CASRPKGPSGSYSYEQYF. CDR3 DNA sequence: TGTGCCAGCAGGCCTAAAGGCCCTAGCGGGAGTTACTCCTACGAGCAGTACTTC.

The chain employs TRBV5-1 and TRBJ2-6; D is unclear. CDR3 length equals 16 residues. Germline assignment: CDR1 SGHRS and CDR2 YFSETQ. V lost 4 bases, J lost 0 bases, and 11 bases lay in between. CDR3 sequence (DNA): TGCGCCAGCAGCCTTGGGCATAGCTCTGGGGCCAACGTCCTGACTTTC. This codes for CASSLGHSSGANVLTF.

The rearrangement uses TRBV5-1 and TRBJ2-1; 8 positions match TRBD2. Germline lookup yields CDR1 SGHRS and CDR2 YFSETQ. Unmatched junction bases numbered 5, after V lost 1 base and J lost 2 bases. CDR3 size: 16 residues. The CDR3 region has the DNA TGCGCCAGCAGCTTGCTGTCTAGCGGGCCCTACAATGAGCAGTTCTTC. Amino acid sequence: CASSLLSSGPYNEQFF.

The rearrangement links TRBV19 to TRBJ1-2; weak D call: TRBD1 (6 bases). Trimming cost V 2 bases and J 2 bases, with 9 bases left between them. The CDR3 totals 14 residues. The germline CDR1 and CDR2 sequences are LNHDA and SQIVND (reference sequence). CDR3 region: CASSITGGNYGYTF. CDR3 sequence (DNA): TGTGCCAGTAGTATAACTGGGGGCAACTATGGCTACACCTTC.

The CDR3 coding sequence is TGTGCCAGCAGCTTAGTCGGGACAGGGTACCAAGAGACCCAGTACTTC. Residues: CASSLVGTGYQETQYF. This chain connects TRBV7-8 to TRBJ2-5, with 9 bases fitting TRBD1. Germline V CDR1 and CDR2: SGHVS, FQNEAQ. This CDR3 region has 16 residues. Germline trimming cut 1 base from V and 0 bases from J; bases unmatched to any gene: 3.

V and J are TRBV28 and TRBJ1-1; D gene unclear. The germline CDR1 and CDR2 sequences are MDHEN and SYDVKM. CDR3 length: 11 amino acids. Trimming pared 7 bases from V and 2 bases from J, leaving 5 bases between. The CDR3 is CASNINTEAFF. The CDR3 coding sequence is TGTGCCAGCAATATAAACACTGAAGCTTTCTTT.

The CDR3, as DNA: TGCGCCAGCAGTGACAAGGGACAGGGGGTAATCAATGAGCAGTTCTTC. This translates into CASSDKGQGVINEQFF. This chain links TRBV10-2 with TRBJ2-1; 11 bases are shared with TRBD1. Germline loops: CDR1 WSHSY, CDR2 SAAADI. J was trimmed by 6 bases and V by 3 bases; bases with no gene match: 7. This CDR3 region has 16 residues.

V gene TRBV7-6 combines with J gene TRBJ1-4, with D perhaps matching TRBD1 (5 bases). With 4 bases removed from V and 8 bases from J, the gap between germline ends came to 8 bases. The CDR3 has 12 residues. Per the germline V gene, CDR1 is SGHVS and CDR2 is FNYEAQ. CDR3 protein: CASSSPGEKLFF. For the CDR3, the DNA is TGTGCCAGCAGCTCTCCAGGGGAAAAACTGTTTTTT.

The V call is TRBV6-4, the J call TRBJ2-3; D is perhaps TRBD2 (6 bases). CDR3 length: 13 amino acids. V gave up 4 bases and J gave up 2 bases, with 7 bases separating them. CDR1 is MRHNA and CDR2 is SNTAGT in the germline V gene. The CDR3 DNA reads TGTGCCAGCAGTGGGGACTTCACAGATACGCAGTATTTT. It encodes CASSGDFTDTQYF.

The V call is TRBV5-5, the J call TRBJ2-7; 7 nucleotides line up with TRBD1. Germline lookup yields CDR1 SGHKS and CDR2 YYEKEE (reference sequence). V was clipped by 1 base and J by 4 bases; unmatched bases: 5. CDR3 length: 14 residues. CDR3 protein: CASSLTGAGYEQYF. CDR3 bases: TGTGCCAGCAGCTTGACAGGGGCTGGGTACGAGCAGTACTTC.

The chain couples TRBV7-2 to TRBJ1-6; D is unresolved. Per the germline V gene, CDR1 is SGHTA and CDR2 is FQGNSA. V lost 5 bases and J 0 bases, leaving 8 bases between the germline ends. The CDR3 spans 15 residues. The CDR3 DNA sequence: TGTGCCAGCAGCCCCGGGAGCTCCTATAATTCACCCCTCCACTTT. This sequence encodes CASSPGSSYNSPLHF.

The chain joins TRBV7-9 to TRBJ2-7, with 10 bases aligning to TRBD1. J gave up 5 bases and V 2 bases, and 6 bases lay outside the gene matches. CDR1 is SEHNR and CDR2 is FQNEAQ in the germline V gene (reference sequence). There are 15 residues in the CDR3. This CDR3 is CASSLRQGARHEQYF. The CDR3 DNA reads TGTGCCAGCAGCTTAAGACAGGGGGCGAGACACGAGCAGTACTTC.

This chain links TRBV18 with TRBJ1-4, with 7 bases identical to TRBD1. The V segment lost 3 bases and the J segment 4 bases; nucleotides outside the gene matches: 2. The CDR3 is made up of 14 amino acids. Per germline, CDR1 KGHSH and CDR2 LQKENI. CDR3 amino acids: CASSPTGYNEKLFF. The DNA of the CDR3 is TGTGCCAGCTCACCGACAGGGTATAATGAAAAACTGTTTTTT. The full variable domain, completed using reference TRBV18 and TRBJ1-4, is NAGVMQNPRHLVRRRGQEARLRCSPMKGHSHVYWYRQLPEEGLKFMVYLQKENIIDESGMPKERFSAEFPKEGPSILRIQQVVRGDSAAYFCASSPTGYNEKLFFGSGTQLSVL.

This chain uses TRBV6-1 with TRBJ1-1; D remains unclear. V was shortened by 3 bases and J by 0 bases, with 14 bases between the two germline ends. Germline V CDR1 and CDR2: MNHNS, SASEGT. This CDR3 spans 16 amino acids. CDR3 sequence: CASSEYVGSLNTEAFF. CDR3 coding DNA: TGTGCCAGCAGTGAGTATGTCGGGAGCTTGAACACTGAAGCTTTCTTT.

The V and J genes are TRBV7-6 and TRBJ2-3, with unresolved D. This CDR3 has 14 amino acids. The V end was cut by 5 bases, the J end by 8 bases, with 17 bases between. CDR1 is SGHVS, CDR2 FNYEAQ, per germline. CDR3 sequence: CASSPEPRGGTQYF. CDR3 nucleotides: TGTGCCAGCAGCCCCGAGCCCCGCGGCGGTACGCAGTATTTT.